The T cell receptor (beta chain) under discussion was sequenced for a study of PD-1 blockade in classical Hodgkin lymphoma (dated by TCRdb to the early 2020s). At the level of the whole study: Nivolumab dosing was 3 mg/kg intravenously every 2 weeks, continuing until either disease progression or unacceptable toxicity. The study used CyTOF and TCR beta sequencing to define a peripheral blood immune signature of response to PD-1 blockade in classical Hodgkin lymphoma. What the research found in general, with its limitations: The study was restricted to a single clinical trial cohort, and the causes of repertoire differences, possibly disease activity or prior therapy, were left undefined. Lower diversity was observed in patients in whom nivolumab was started less than 1 year after ASCT, and these patients were excluded from later analyses so that confounding by immune reconstitution would be avoided. Trial patients with a complete response had baseline diversity similar to that of newly diagnosed patients, while partial responders and progressors had significantly lower diversity. Baseline TCR diversity was reported to be lower in newly diagnosed patients than in healthy donors and to be lower still in relapsed/refractory patients. By C4D1, a significant rise was seen in CD4+ TCR diversity but not in CD8+ TCR diversity (p=0.0027 vs p=0.16), and the rise was most apparent among complete responders (p=0.02).

Genomic DNA was extracted with the Qiagen DNeasy kit from unsorted PBMCs and from negatively selected CD4+ and CD8+ fractions. TCR beta CDR3 regions were subjected to amplification by immunoSEQ multiplex PCR with primers that anneal to V and J segments. A synthetic immune receptor repertoire was used to minimize amplification bias, and any residual bias was removed computationally once sequencing was done. As for the authors' bioinformatics: Custom Python scripts were used to quantify repertoire diversity as the Shannon entropy index. Unsorted, CD4+ and CD8+ repertoires were analyzed separately, except for combined analyses in which CD4+ and CD8+ sequences were merged in silico. Clonal expansion was defined as a frequency increase of at least 2-fold after treatment compared with C1D1, and clones undetected at baseline were assigned a pseudocount of 0.5. Singleton clones were defined as clones with 0 or 1 copy at C1D1, and non-singleton clones were defined as clones with 2 or more copies. By matching protein sequences in sorted samples from the same patient, clones expanded in unsorted samples were annotated as CD4+, CD8+ or unknown. Diversity changes from C1D1 to C4D1 were tested in paired samples using Wilcoxon tests. In TCRdb, the immuneACCESS table is reduced to in-frame sequences with V and J assigned. These tables do not hold every clone; where another copy was compared, an unresolved V gene accounts for under half, and the others remain unexplained. V, J and clone size are taken as reported in that table, and D and trimming were inferred from the DNA itself. For this sample the table gives about 97,000 clones, of which approximately 88% were detected only once. 10% to 15% of the sample lies in the top ten.

The sample's time point label is to be understood as: cycle 1 day 1 (C1D1), immediately before nivolumab initiation. Every trial patient had relapsed following autologous stem cell transplantation, and prior brentuximab vedotin exposure was what differed among cohorts A, B and C. The trial cohort included 55 to 65 patients with relapsed/refractory classical Hodgkin lymphoma, and each patient had a best overall response of complete response, partial response or progressive disease. Single-agent nivolumab was administered to trial patients in the multi-cohort phase II CheckMate 205 trial. Best overall response was determined by an independent review committee according to the 2007 International Working Group response criteria. Trial PBMCs were obtained immediately prior to nivolumab initiation (C1D1) and on therapy at cycle 2 day 1 and cycle 4 day 1. Peripheral blood was collected in 8 mL Vacutainer Cell Preparation Tubes, from which PBMCs were isolated by centrifugation and then cryopreserved.

CDR1 SQVTM and CDR2 ANQGSEA were looked up in the germline V gene. The junction shows trimming of 4 bases on V and 4 bases on J, and the gene matches do not reach 0 bases of it. The CDR3 measures 12 amino acids from cysteine to phenylalanine. Only the CDR3 part of the read is kept: 36 bases, read in frame from the first base. Turning to this clone: Its specific antigen is unknown. Within one base of it there is no much larger clone, and no base qualities were kept. In the same sample, other DNA sequences code for this CDR3.

The rearrangement combines TRBV29-1 with TRBJ2-5; 10 junctional bases match TRBD1. Sequenced material: peripheral blood mononuclear cells (PBMCs), taken at baseline. This TCR was sampled from a human donor with classical Hodgkin lymphoma. The DNA reads TGCAGCGTTGGGACAGGGGGAGAGACCCAGTACTTC. This is translated as CSVGTGGETQYF.